A selection of T cell receptor beta chains follows, all from one sample in a study of graft-versus-host responses after intestinal transplantation. Sequencing used immunoSEQ multiplex PCR; TCRdb keeps in-frame clones, though not all of them. There are approximately 85,000 clones in the sample; 85% to 95% occur only once, and 1.1% lies in the top ten. These receptors lack a known antigen. The sample here was unstimulated CD8+ T cells sorted from spleen or lymph node cells, taken before transplant. These TCRs come from a human donor who was the organ donor for an intestinal transplant. The CDR3 runs from the conserved cysteine through the conserved F or W. The D gene is left open where the match is weak. Size is stated for part of the rows, as once, few or many counts, or as a class when the clone is expanded.

cdr3_nt,cdr3_aa,d_call,v_call,j_call,clone_size
TGCAGCGTTGATAACAGGGAGGGTGAAAAACTGTTTTTT,CSVDNREGEKLFF,NA,TRBV29-1,TRBJ1-4,NA
TGTGCCAGCAGCTCGACGTCGGGTGGAGGAGACAATGAGCAGTTCTTC,CASSSTSGGGDNEQFF,NA,TRBV7-6,TRBJ2-1,NA
TGTGCCAGTAGTATGGGGACAGGGGGCACTGAAGCTTTCTTT,CASSMGTGGTEAFF,TRBD1,TRBV19,TRBJ1-1,NA
TGTGCCAGCAGCTTCTCGTGGGACAGGGGTTTTCGGAGAAAGTTCTTC,CASSFSWDRGFRRKFF,TRBD1,TRBV11-2,TRBJ2-1,NA
TGTGCCAGCAGTGATGGGCAGGGGCAGTTCTTC,CASSDGQGQFF,NA,TRBV25-1,TRBJ2-1,NA
TGTGCCAGCAGTGCGGGGGGGCACACAGATACGCAGTATTTT,CASSAGGHTDTQYF,TRBD2,TRBV6-4,TRBJ2-3,few
TGTGCCAGCAGTTTCAAGAGCTCCTACGAGCAGTACTTC,CASSFKSSYEQYF,NA,TRBV27,TRBJ2-7,NA
TGTGCCAGCAGTTCCCTCCCGGGCCCCACGGGGGACACTGAAGCTTTCTTT,CASSSLPGPTGDTEAFF,NA,TRBV27,TRBJ1-1,NA
TGTGCCAGCAGCCGAAGACTAGCGGGGGACCCCCAAGAGACCCAGTACTTC,CASSRRLAGDPQETQYF,TRBD2,TRBV11-3,TRBJ2-5,NA
TGTGCCAGCAGCCGGACCACGGGAGGCGCTGAAGCTTTCTTT,CASSRTTGGAEAFF,NA,TRBV7-9,TRBJ1-1,NA